The 29 T cell receptor beta chains listed next were all sequenced from one sample in a study of shared clonotypes between healthy human individuals. Clones were read by immunoSEQ multiplex PCR, and TCRdb kept only the in-frame ones, dropping some. The data show about 2,200,000 clones, around 93% seen once. Selected positively for CCR7 and CD45RO-negative, naive CD8 cells excluded terminally differentiated effector memory CD45RA+ cells. Input material: naive CD8+ T cells from PBMCs. These receptors originate from a man aged 18-30 years in good health. Some clones in this sample may be carry-over from other donors' samples.

A note on this clone: The sample contains more than one DNA sequence encoding this CDR3. This rearrangement joins TRBV28 to TRBJ2-5; 9 positions agree with TRBD1. The CDR3 has 14 residues. The germline gives CDR1 MDHEN, CDR2 SYDVKM. V lost 6 bases, J lost 4 bases, and 6 bases stayed unmatched. CDR3 loop: CASSSTGGPETQYF. CDR3 DNA sequence: TGTGCCAGCAGCAGTACAGGGGGCCCAGAGACCCAGTACTTC.

The rearrangement links TRBV7-9 to TRBJ2-7, with D perhaps TRBD2 (7 bases). The CDR3 runs to 15 residues. Germline values: CDR1 SEHNR, CDR2 FQNEAQ (reference sequence). V lost 3 bases, J lost 3 bases, and 15 bases lay in between. The DNA for the CDR3 is TGTGCCAGCAGCTTCCGGTCGGGGGGCGGCTACGAGCAGTACTTC. Residues: CASSFRSGGGYEQYF.

This chain links TRBV4-3 with TRBJ1-2; no firm D call. V was trimmed by 0 bases and J by 8 bases, leaving 16 bases between them. The CDR3 runs 15 residues. The V gene's germline CDR1 is LGHNA and CDR2 YSLEER. The CDR3 region has the DNA TGCGCCAGCAGCCAAGATGGGTGGGGAGGCGGGGGCTACACCTTC. Translating it yields CASSQDGWGGGGYTF.

This clone was recorded only once. This chain joins TRBV30 and TRBJ2-3; a weak D match, TRBD2 (5 bases). Per germline, CDR1 GTSNPN and CDR2 SVGIG (reference sequence). V was pared by 1 base and J by 6 bases, with 11 bases between. There are 13 residues in the CDR3. CDR3 protein: CAWSGLAADTQYF. DNA for the CDR3: TGTGCCTGGAGTGGGCTAGCAGCCGATACGCAGTATTTT. Full variable domain (outside the CDR3, taken from reference TRBV30 and TRBJ2-3): SQTIHQWPATLVQPVGSPLSLECTVEGTSNPNLYWYRQAAGRGLQLLFYSVGIGQISSEVPQNLSASRPQDRQFILSSKKLLLSDSGFYLCAWSGLAADTQYFGPGTRLTVL.

This sequence joins TRBV4-2 and TRBJ1-4, with a possible D match to TRBD1 (6 bases). The CDR3 sequence is 16 residues long. CDR1 and CDR2 from the germline V gene are LGHNA and YNFKEQ. Between the trimmed V and J ends, which lost 3 bases and 2 bases, there was a span of 13 bases. The CDR3 nucleotides read TGTGCCAGCAGCCACCAAGACGGGGGCACTAATGAAAAACTGTTTTTT. Residues: CASSHQDGGTNEKLFF.

The chain is built from TRBV4-1 and TRBJ1-4, with D tentatively TRBD1 (5 bases). Germline CDR1 and CDR2: MGHRA and YSYEKL. This CDR3 region has 16 residues. Between the trimmed V and J ends, which lost 1 base and 10 bases, there was a span of 19 bases. The CDR3 is CASSQGPGFPGGKLFF. In DNA, the CDR3 is TGCGCCAGCAGCCAAGGCCCGGGATTTCCTGGGGGAAAACTGTTTTTT.

As to this clone: Other DNA sequences from this sample encode an identical CDR3 as well. In DNA form, the CDR3 reads TGTGCCAGCAGCACCAACACCGGGGAGCTGTTTTTT. It specifies CASSTNTGELFF. The chain is built from TRBV9 and TRBJ2-2; D is undetermined. Germline V CDR1 and CDR2: SGDLS, YYNGEE. V lost 4 bases and J lost 2, with 3 bases in between. CDR3 length: 12 amino acids.

The J gene is TRBJ2-1, the V gene TRBV30; no reliable D call. The V end was cut by 0 bases, the J end by 13 bases, with 13 bases between. Germline values: CDR1 GTSNPN, CDR2 SVGIG (reference sequence). The CDR3 runs 12 residues. This chain's CDR3 is CAWSVIKGLQFF. CDR3 bases: TGTGCCTGGAGTGTTATAAAAGGGCTTCAGTTCTTC.

With regard to this clone: This specimen includes other DNA sequences encoding the same CDR3. This CDR3 is CASSLNQPQHF. The CDR3, as DNA: TGTGCCAGCAGTCTTAATCAGCCCCAGCATTTT. The chain is built from TRBV28 and TRBJ1-5; no firm D call. The CDR3 contains 11 residues. V lost 5 bases to trimming and J lost 4 bases, with 3 bases between them. In germline, CDR1 is MDHEN, CDR2 SYDVKM.

The gene calls are TRBV27 and TRBJ2-5; 10 nucleotides agree with TRBD2. The CDR3 contains 15 residues. The germline gives CDR1 MNHEY, CDR2 SMNVEV (reference sequence). The ends lost 2 bases at V and 3 bases at J; junction bases unmatched: 3. The CDR3 reads CASSLQLAGKETQYF. The CDR3 nucleotides are TGTGCCAGCAGTTTACAACTAGCGGGGAAAGAGACCCAGTACTTC.

The chain recombines TRBV9 with TRBJ1-1; weak D call: TRBD1 (5 bases). The CDR3 is 13 amino acids. Trimming cost V 3 bases and J 9 bases, with 15 bases left between them. Germline assignment: CDR1 SGDLS and CDR2 YYNGEE. The CDR3 DNA sequence: TGTGCCAGCAGCGCCCGGGGGGACCCCAAAGCTTTCTTT. Residues: CASSARGDPKAFF. Looking up the rest from reference TRBV9 and TRBJ1-1 gives the full variable domain: DSGVTQTPKHLITATGQRVTLRCSPRSGDLSVYWYQQSLDQGLQFLIQYYNGEERAKGNILERFSAQQFPDLHSELNLSSLELGDSALYFCASSARGDPKAFFGQGTRLTVV.

This rearrangement joins TRBV6-1 to TRBJ2-5; TRBD2 might be the D (6 bases). The V gene's germline CDR1 is MNHNS and CDR2 SASEGT. The CDR3 covers 16 residues. Trimming left V 1 base short and J 4 bases short, with 16 bases between. The DNA of the CDR3 is TGTGCCAGCAGTGAAGGGTGGAGGGTCGTGGGAGAGACCCAGTACTTC. Its protein product is CASSEGWRVVGETQYF.

The chain is built from TRBV4-2 and TRBJ2-4; TRBD2 agrees at 15 bases. Per germline, CDR1 LGHNA and CDR2 YNFKEQ. Trimming cost V 3 bases and J 5 bases; bases outside gene matches: 17. The CDR3 sequence is 21 residues long. This chain's CDR3 is CASSHPETWTSGREGQNIQYF. The CDR3 region has the DNA TGTGCCAGCAGCCACCCCGAGACCTGGACTAGCGGGAGGGAGGGGCAAAACATTCAGTACTTC.

V and J are TRBV11-2 and TRBJ2-7; D is uncertain. V was trimmed by 1 base and J by 6 bases, leaving 7 bases between them. The CDR3 contains 12 residues. Germline loops: CDR1 SGHAT, CDR2 FQNNGV. DNA for the CDR3: TGTGCCAGCAGCTTAGGGCTGACCGAGCAGTACTTC. It codes for CASSLGLTEQYF.

J is TRBJ2-3 and V is TRBV7-9; 9 bases match TRBD2. There are 17 residues in the CDR3. Germline values: CDR1 SEHNR, CDR2 FQNEAQ (reference sequence). The J segment lost 4 bases and the V segment lost 3 bases, leaving 11 bases of the junction unmatched. The CDR3 reads CASSFGGEVAGADTQYF. CDR3 sequence (DNA): TGTGCCAGCAGCTTCGGTGGGGAAGTAGCGGGAGCAGATACGCAGTATTTT.

CDR3 sequence (DNA): TGTGCCAGCAGCGCACCGGGACAGGCCGGGCGCGAGCAGTACTTC. Amino acid sequence: CASSAPGQAGREQYF. This sequence joins TRBV28 and TRBJ2-7; 8 nucleotides agree with TRBD1. Unmatched junction bases numbered 13, after V lost 6 bases and J lost 6 bases. The CDR3 is made up of 15 amino acids. Germline V CDR1 and CDR2: MDHEN, SYDVKM.

The rearrangement links TRBV27 to TRBJ1-2, with D unclear. Trimming removed 2 bases at V and 8 bases at J, with 12 bases between. There are 13 residues in the CDR3. The germline CDR1 and CDR2 sequences are MNHEY and SMNVEV (reference sequence). As DNA, the CDR3 is TGTGCCAGCAGTTTAATAACTATTCTCGGCTACACCTTC. Amino acid sequence: CASSLITILGYTF.

The rearrangement joins TRBV6-6 to TRBJ2-5; unclear D gene. Trimming left V 5 bases short and J 6 bases short, with 13 bases between. Germline values: CDR1 MNHNY, CDR2 SVGAGI (reference sequence). CDR3 size: 13 residues. The chain's CDR3 is CASSPAPSKTQYF. The CDR3, as DNA: TGTGCCAGCAGTCCCGCCCCGTCCAAGACCCAGTACTTC.

The chain employs TRBV7-2 and TRBJ2-1; D is ambiguous. Germline V gene data show CDR1 as SGHTA and CDR2 as FQGNSA. V dropped 5 bases and J dropped 6 bases, with 11 bases sitting between them. CDR3 size: 13 residues. The CDR3 DNA sequence: TGTGCCAGCAGCGTCCGCGGATTCAATGAGCAGTTCTTC. Encoded protein: CASSVRGFNEQFF.

The gene calls are TRBV4-3 and TRBJ2-4; 9 nucleotides align to TRBD2. Germline V lookup: CDR1 LGHNA, CDR2 YSLEER. J lost 2 bases, V lost 0 bases, and 5 bases had no gene match. This CDR3 is built from 17 residues. The CDR3 sequence is CASSQEGSGGTKNIQYF. The DNA of the CDR3 is TGCGCCAGCAGCCAAGAGGGGAGCGGGGGGACCAAAAACATTCAGTACTTC.

The V gene is TRBV5-8, the J gene TRBJ2-2; D not certain. The V gene's germline CDR1 is SGHTS and CDR2 YDEGEE. The CDR3 sequence is 15 residues long. Trimming took off 0 bases at V and 7 bases at J, with 13 bases between the two ends. CDR3 DNA sequence: TGTGCCAGCAGCTTGGTCTGGGAAGGCAGCGGGGAGCTGTTTTTT. Its translation is CASSLVWEGSGELFF.

The chain carries TRBV19 and TRBJ1-5; 8 positions match TRBD1. The V gene end was trimmed by 1 base and the J gene end by 0 bases; junction bases not matched to a gene: 11. The length of the CDR3 is 19 residues. Germline CDR1 and CDR2: LNHDA and SQIVND (reference sequence). The CDR3: CASSIVFSTGVNSNQPQHF. The CDR3 DNA reads as TGTGCCAGTAGTATAGTTTTTTCGACAGGGGTTAATAGCAATCAGCCCCAGCATTTT.

The genes are TRBV28 and TRBJ2-3; the match to TRBD2 covers 7 bases. This CDR3 has 17 residues. Germline V gene sequence: CDR1 MDHEN, CDR2 SYDVKM. V gave up 3 bases and J gave up 1 base; unmatched junction bases: 10. CDR3: CASSFLAGVEGTDTQYF. The CDR3 DNA reads TGTGCCAGCAGTTTTCTCGCGGGAGTGGAGGGCACAGATACGCAGTATTTT.

The chain employs TRBV4-2 and TRBJ1-6; 8 nucleotides align to TRBD1. CDR1 is LGHNA and CDR2 is YNFKEQ in the germline V gene. This CDR3 spans 17 amino acids. The V gene end was trimmed by 3 bases and the J gene end by 8 bases; junction bases not matched to a gene: 12. The CDR3 loop reads CASSQVWGPGGDSPLHF. The DNA for the CDR3 is TGTGCCAGCAGCCAGGTTTGGGGGCCAGGGGGCGATTCACCCCTCCACTTT.

This clone was counted once. The chain has TRBV7-9 and TRBJ1-3; TRBD1 might be the D (5 bases). The V gene's germline CDR1 is SEHNR and CDR2 FQNEAQ (reference sequence). Trimming took 4 bases from V and 3 from J, leaving 16 bases between them. CDR3 size: 16 residues. The DNA of the CDR3 is TGTGCCAGCAGCTCCCCCCGGCAGGGAGGTGGAAACACCATATATTTT. Amino acid sequence: CASSSPRQGGGNTIYF.

The V and J genes are TRBV28 and TRBJ2-7, with a tentative D call TRBD1 (5 bases). The ends were cut back, 6 bases at V and 5 bases at J, with 17 bases in the middle. The V gene's germline CDR1 is MDHEN and CDR2 SYDVKM. The CDR3 covers 14 residues. The CDR3, as DNA: TGTGCCAGCAGATCTACCAGGGTTCCCGACGAGCAGTACTTC. Its translation: CASRSTRVPDEQYF.

This clone was picked up one time. The chain carries TRBV9 and TRBJ2-3; 11 positions match TRBD2. V shed 0 bases, J shed 3 bases, and the junction held 3 bases outside the gene matches. Per the germline V gene, CDR1 is SGDLS and CDR2 is YYNGEE. This CDR3 has 16 residues. The CDR3 loop reads CASSVESSGRTDTQYF. Written as DNA, the CDR3 is TGTGCCAGCAGCGTAGAGTCTAGCGGGAGGACAGATACGCAGTATTTT. The full variable domain, with the rest looked up from reference TRBV9 and TRBJ2-3, is DSGVTQTPKHLITATGQRVTLRCSPRSGDLSVYWYQQSLDQGLQFLIQYYNGEERAKGNILERFSAQQFPDLHSELNLSSLELGDSALYFCASSVESSGRTDTQYFGPGTRLTVL.

This rearrangement joins TRBV12-1 to TRBJ2-5; the table's D call, TRBD2, has no DNA check behind it. TRBV12-1 is reported as a pseudogene. The CDR3 sequence is 17 residues long. This CDR3 is CASSLILTSGRAETQYF. DNA of the CDR3: TGTGCCAGCAGCCTAATCCTAACTAGCGGGAGAGCAGAGACCCAGTACTTC.

The V gene is TRBV2, the J gene TRBJ2-1; D may be TRBD1 (5 bases). Germline-derived CDR1 and CDR2 are SNHLY and FYNNEI. The CDR3 extends over 15 amino acids. V lost 1 base and J lost 9, with 16 bases in between. The CDR3 sequence: CASSEVGVFVTEQFF. The CDR3 region has the DNA TGTGCCAGCAGTGAAGTAGGGGTCTTTGTAACTGAGCAGTTCTTC.